The sequence of this T cell receptor beta chain was determined in a study of control samples from healthy donors and cancer patients. TCRdb's table, derived via immunoSEQ multiplex PCR, lists solely in-frame clones and lacks some. The sample contains some 100,000 clones, roughly 87% of which appear only once. Trimming pared 2 bases from V and 5 bases from J, leaving 9 bases between. This CDR3 region has 13 residues. Germline V lookup: CDR1 MNHNS, CDR2 SASEGT. Sequencing input: blood. The clonotype was recovered from a woman in her forties or fifties in good health. The chain recombines TRBV6-1 with TRBJ1-1; D remains unclear. The CDR3 loop is CASSEIPQTEAFF. The CDR3 region has the DNA TGTGCCAGCAGTGAAATTCCCCAAACTGAAGCTTTCTTT.